These T cell receptor beta chains were read from a single sample in a study of cytomegalovirus exposure and HLA in healthy donors. TCRdb's copy holds only in-frame clones and misses some; the assay was immunoSEQ multiplex PCR. The data contain roughly 130,000 clones, 85% to 90% of them seen just once; the ten biggest clones take up around 9%. Material: PBMCs. These receptors originate from a woman aged 18-29 years in good health and CMV-seropositive. Both conserved end residues are part of each CDR3. D genes are given only for firm matches. Clone sizes are given selectively: once, few, many, or a class where the clone is expanded.

v_call	clone_size	d_call	j_call	cdr3_length	cdr3_aa	cdr3_nt
TRBV5-6	-	TRBD1	TRBJ1-4	15	CASSSRTGGAEKLFF	TGTGCCAGCAGCTCGAGAACAGGGGGCGCGGAAAAACTGTTTTTT
TRBV9	-	-	TRBJ2-7	12	CASSDDSYEQYF	TGTGCCAGCAGCGACGACAGTTACGAGCAGTACTTC
TRBV30	-	TRBD2	TRBJ2-3	19	CAWSATSGGAWVVTDTQYF	TGTGCCTGGAGTGCGACTAGCGGGGGGGCTTGGGTGGTGACAGATACGCAGTATTTT
TRBV28	few	TRBD1	TRBJ1-3	16	CASSMDREGPGNTIYF	TGTGCCAGCAGTATGGACAGGGAAGGTCCTGGAAACACCATATATTTT
TRBV6-4	-	TRBD1	TRBJ2-7	15	CASSEGTGDSYEQYF	TGTGCCAGCAGTGAAGGGACAGGGGATTCCTACGAGCAGTACTTC
TRBV6-7	-	-	TRBJ2-6	16	CASSDSLQSRANVLTF	TGTGCCAGCAGTGACAGTTTACAAAGTCGGGCCAACGTCCTGACTTTC
TRBV7-2	-	TRBD1	TRBJ2-3	14	CASSLGQGTDTQYF	TGTGCCAGCAGCTTGGGACAGGGCACAGATACGCAGTATTTT
TRBV6-5	-	-	TRBJ1-2	13	CASSIDRRYGYTF	TGTGCCAGCAGCATCGACAGACGGTATGGCTACACCTTC
TRBV4-1	-	TRBD1	TRBJ1-1	16	CASSSPGQGAGTEAFF	TGCGCCAGCAGCAGTCCGGGACAGGGGGCGGGCACTGAAGCTTTCTTT
TRBV28	-	TRBD1	TRBJ2-1	16	CASSLLPTGGYNEQFF	TGTGCCAGCAGTTTATTGCCGACAGGGGGCTACAATGAGCAGTTCTTC
TRBV27	once	TRBD2	TRBJ2-3	17	CASSSLGSGGLTDTQYF	TGTGCCAGCAGTTCCCTGGGGAGCGGGGGGCTCACAGATACGCAGTATTTT
TRBV25-1	-	-	TRBJ2-5	15	CASSEPRAGPETQYF	TGTGCCAGCAGTGAGCCTAGGGCGGGTCCAGAGACCCAGTACTTC